These T cell receptor beta chains were read from a single sample in a study of T cell clones after liver transplantation. The assay was immunoSEQ multiplex PCR, and TCRdb's table has in-frame clones only and misses some. Of roughly 18,000 clones listed, approximately 90% are singletons. The input for sequencing was CD8+ T cells from blood, taken 46 months after liver transplant. Source of these receptors: a human patient who received a liver transplant. Some T cells may be the graft donor's. CDR3s include the opening cysteine and the closing phenylalanine or tryptophan. The D gene is left open where the match is weak. Clone size is stated in some rows and not others, as once, few, many or a class when expanded.

TRBD2	TRBV4-3	TRBJ2-7	.	CASSPQFTSGISYEQYF	TGCGCCAGCAGCCCTCAATTCACTAGCGGTATCTCCTACGAGCAGTACTTC
.	TRBV29-1	TRBJ1-2	.	CSVVEGYYGYTF	TGCAGCGTTGTGGAGGGATACTATGGCTACACCTTC
.	TRBV7-8	TRBJ2-3	.	CASSLVRAPTTDTQYF	TGTGCCAGCAGCTTAGTAAGGGCACCCACCACAGATACGCAGTATTTT
.	TRBV13	TRBJ2-7	.	CASSYRDTFHEQYF	TGTGCCAGCAGCTACCGGGACACCTTCCACGAGCAGTACTTC
TRBD1	TRBV19	TRBJ1-1	.	CASSLTGMNTEAFF	TGTGCCAGTAGTTTGACAGGGATGAACACTGAAGCTTTCTTT
.	TRBV13	TRBJ1-1	.	CASSLGLSRAFF	TGTGCCAGCAGCTTAGGGCTGTCAAGAGCTTTCTTT
.	TRBV13	TRBJ2-1	once	CASSLRRPNEQFF	TGTGCCAGCAGCTTAAGGCGTCCCAATGAGCAGTTCTTC
.	TRBV19	TRBJ2-7	.	CASSADSPGNEQYF	TGTGCCAGTAGTGCAGACTCGCCTGGGAACGAGCAGTACTTC
TRBD2	TRBV19	TRBJ2-5	few	CASSWASGRGTQYF	TGTGCCAGTAGCTGGGCTAGCGGGAGAGGGACCCAGTACTTC
.	TRBV11-2	TRBJ1-1	.	CASSLGGMNTEAFF	TGTGCCAGCAGCCTAGGTGGGATGAACACTGAAGCTTTCTTT
.	TRBV18	TRBJ2-2	.	CASSGVGGPDTGELFF	TGTGCCAGCTCAGGGGTCGGAGGGCCCGACACCGGGGAGCTGTTTTTT
TRBD1	TRBV5-1	TRBJ2-7	.	CASSLDRGYEQYF	TGCGCCAGCAGCTTGGACAGGGGCTACGAGCAGTACTTC
TRBD1	TRBV4-1	TRBJ2-5	medium-sized	CASSQEWGQGFIGPQETQYF	TGCGCCAGCAGCCAAGAATGGGGACAGGGATTTATAGGCCCTCAAGAGACCCAGTACTTC
.	TRBV4-2	TRBJ2-1	.	CASSQDLGYPQYQFF	TGTGCCAGCAGCCAAGATCTTGGGTACCCTCAATATCAGTTCTTC
.	TRBV7-9	TRBJ2-5	.	CASSPRNRNQETQYF	TGTGCCAGCAGCCCCCGGAACAGGAACCAAGAGACCCAGTACTTC
.	TRBV6-6	TRBJ1-1	.	CASSPMNTEAFF	TGTGCCAGCAGCCCTATGAACACTGAAGCTTTCTTT
TRBD2	TRBV6-5	TRBJ2-1	.	CASRKTSGIFHEQFF	TGTGCCAGCAGAAAGACTAGCGGGATTTTTCATGAGCAGTTCTTC
.	TRBV5-6	TRBJ1-1	.	CASSPGQPWNTEAFF	TGTGCCAGCAGCCCCGGACAGCCGTGGAACACTGAAGCTTTCTTT
.	TRBV7-9	TRBJ2-3	once	CASSLESDTQYF	TGTGCCAGCAGCTTAGAATCAGATACGCAGTATTTT
.	TRBV27	TRBJ2-7	.	CAGSLYADSSYEQYF	TGTGCCGGCAGTTTATATGCAGACAGCTCCTACGAGCAGTACTTC
.	TRBV6-6	TRBJ1-2	.	CASSFLDSHYGYTF	TGTGCCAGCAGTTTCCTGGACAGCCACTATGGCTACACCTTC
TRBD2	TRBV7-9	TRBJ2-2	.	CASSLPAGGPRGGELFF	TGTGCCAGCAGCTTACCAGCGGGAGGGCCTCGTGGCGGGGAGCTGTTTTTT
.	TRBV7-9	TRBJ2-1	.	CASSLVPSPYNEQFF	TGTGCCAGCAGCTTAGTTCCCTCGCCCTACAATGAGCAGTTCTTC
.	TRBV21-1	TRBJ2-7	.	CARSPGTGDYEQYF	TGTGCCCGCTCCCCCGGGACAGGAGATTACGAGCAGTACTTC
.	TRBV5-1	TRBJ2-7	.	CASSSPSYEQYF	TGCGCCAGCAGCTCCCCATCCTACGAGCAGTACTTC